These T cell receptor beta chains were read from a single sample in a study of OX40 agonist ivuxolimab in advanced cancers. The table came from immunoSEQ multiplex PCR; TCRdb's copy has only in-frame clones and leaves some out. The sample lists some 50,000 clones; approximately 80% were seen once. Here the sequenced sample was CD4+ or CD8+ T cells sorted from blood, taken in a trial of the OX40 agonist ivuxolimab. Receptors originate from an adult with an advanced solid tumor such as melanoma, head and neck, liver or kidney cancer. Each CDR3 is given with its conserved first and last residue. Fields, in order: V gene, D gene, J gene, clone size, CDR3 protein, CDR3 DNA. The D gene is left open where the match is weak. Rows may omit the clone size; those that give it use once, few, many or a size class.

v_call: TRBV27; d_call: TRBD2; j_call: TRBJ2-7; clone_size: NA; cdr3_aa: CASSRLPGGSYEQYF; cdr3_nt: TGTGCCAGCAGCCGTCTCCCGGGGGGAAGCTACGAGCAGTACTTC
v_call: TRBV4-1; d_call: TRBD1; j_call: TRBJ2-1; clone_size: NA; cdr3_aa: CASSQGTGSLSYNEQFF; cdr3_nt: TGCGCCAGCAGCCAGGGGACAGGGTCTCTCTCCTACAATGAGCAGTTCTTC
v_call: TRBV6-6; d_call: NA; j_call: TRBJ2-4; clone_size: NA; cdr3_aa: CASSSGTLGKNIQYF; cdr3_nt: TGTGCCAGCAGCTCAGGGACACTGGGCAAAAACATTCAGTACTTC
v_call: TRBV4-3; d_call: TRBD1; j_call: TRBJ2-1; clone_size: NA; cdr3_aa: CASSRDRASYNEQFF; cdr3_nt: TGCGCCAGCAGCCGAGACAGGGCTTCCTACAATGAGCAGTTCTTC
v_call: TRBV2; d_call: NA; j_call: TRBJ1-5; clone_size: once; cdr3_aa: CASSEQGPQPQHF; cdr3_nt: TGTGCCAGCAGTGAACAAGGGCCACAGCCCCAGCATTTT
v_call: TRBV7-9; d_call: TRBD1; j_call: TRBJ1-2; clone_size: NA; cdr3_aa: CASSSTPGQGVNGYTF; cdr3_nt: TGTGCCAGCAGCTCAACACCGGGACAGGGGGTGAATGGCTACACCTTC
v_call: TRBV7-2; d_call: NA; j_call: TRBJ2-1; clone_size: NA; cdr3_aa: CASSLGPDITEQFF; cdr3_nt: TGTGCCAGCAGCTTAGGGCCGGACATTACTGAGCAGTTCTTC
v_call: TRBV7-1; d_call: NA; j_call: TRBJ1-2; clone_size: NA; cdr3_aa: CASTTGTYGYTF; cdr3_nt: TGTGCCAGCACCACCGGGACCTATGGCTACACCTTC
v_call: TRBV29-1; d_call: NA; j_call: TRBJ2-4; clone_size: once; cdr3_aa: CSVEVEAKNIQYF; cdr3_nt: TGCAGCGTTGAAGTAGAAGCCAAAAACATTCAGTACTTC
v_call: TRBV7-2; d_call: NA; j_call: TRBJ2-7; clone_size: NA; cdr3_aa: CASSLVPHEQYF; cdr3_nt: TGTGCCAGCAGCTTGGTTCCCCACGAGCAGTACTTC
v_call: TRBV18; d_call: NA; j_call: TRBJ2-5; clone_size: NA; cdr3_aa: CASSPPGPLGETQYF; cdr3_nt: TGTGCCAGCTCACCTCCGGGACCCCTAGGGGAGACCCAGTACTTC
v_call: TRBV19; d_call: NA; j_call: TRBJ2-3; clone_size: NA; cdr3_aa: CASSPGTDRRDTQYF; cdr3_nt: TGTGCCAGTAGTCCCGGGACGGATCGGAGAGATACGCAGTATTTT
v_call: TRBV7-9; d_call: TRBD2; j_call: TRBJ2-1; clone_size: NA; cdr3_aa: CASSLVTRGGWDEQFF; cdr3_nt: TGTGCCAGCAGCTTGGTGACGCGGGGGGGCTGGGATGAGCAGTTCTTC
v_call: TRBV11-3; d_call: TRBD2; j_call: TRBJ2-2; clone_size: NA; cdr3_aa: CASSSGLGGVAGELFF; cdr3_nt: TGTGCCAGCAGCTCCGGACTAGGTGGGGTCGCCGGGGAGCTGTTTTTT
v_call: TRBV12-5; d_call: TRBD1; j_call: TRBJ2-7; clone_size: NA; cdr3_aa: CASATPGQTYEQYF; cdr3_nt: TGTGCTAGTGCCACCCCGGGACAGACCTACGAGCAGTACTTC
v_call: TRBV4-3; d_call: NA; j_call: TRBJ2-4; clone_size: once; cdr3_aa: CASSRRLGIDIQYF; cdr3_nt: TGCGCCAGCAGCCGGAGGCTAGGGATTGACATTCAGTACTTC
v_call: TRBV7-6; d_call: NA; j_call: TRBJ2-7; clone_size: NA; cdr3_aa: CASSLGAGETSYEQYF; cdr3_nt: TGTGCCAGCAGCTTAGGTGCAGGCGAGACATCCTACGAGCAGTACTTC
v_call: TRBV7-9; d_call: TRBD1; j_call: TRBJ1-4; clone_size: once; cdr3_aa: CASSLGGAGGNEKLFF; cdr3_nt: TGTGCCAGCAGCCTCGGCGGGGCAGGGGGAAATGAAAAACTGTTTTTT
v_call: TRBV4-3; d_call: NA; j_call: TRBJ2-5; clone_size: once; cdr3_aa: CASSQDLGGQETQYF; cdr3_nt: TGCGCCAGCAGCCAAGATTTAGGGGGACAAGAGACCCAGTACTTC
v_call: TRBV5-1; d_call: NA; j_call: TRBJ2-3; clone_size: NA; cdr3_aa: CASSLSGANTDTQYF; cdr3_nt: TGCGCCAGCAGCTTGTCAGGGGCCAACACAGATACGCAGTATTTT
v_call: TRBV6-6; d_call: NA; j_call: TRBJ2-7; clone_size: NA; cdr3_aa: CASSFKNRDYEQYF; cdr3_nt: TGTGCCAGCAGCTTTAAGAACAGGGACTACGAGCAGTACTTC
v_call: TRBV6-1; d_call: NA; j_call: TRBJ1-5; clone_size: NA; cdr3_aa: CASTFGDNQPQHF; cdr3_nt: TGTGCCAGCACTTTTGGGGACAATCAGCCCCAGCATTTT